This TCR beta chain was captured by sequencing in a study of T cells in localized non-small cell lung cancer. Germline lookup yields CDR1 LNHDA and CDR2 SQIVND (reference sequence). The V and J ends lost 4 bases and 7 bases, in that order; junction bases with no gene match: 6. This CDR3 is 14 amino acids long. Notes on the study in general: Appearing in adjacent lung were a median roughly 59 of the top 100 tumor clones. Clonality peaked in uninvolved adjacent lung rather than tumor. Density of T cells in blood, when higher, went with longer overall survival.

On this clone itself: The antigen is unknown.

The method was immunoSEQ multiplex PCR; TCRdb's version includes in-frame clones alone and lacks a portion of them. Seen here are over 55,000 clones, about nine tenths observed once, and the top ten hold about 2%. Sequences were derived from peripheral blood, sampled before any cancer treatment. The chain is built from TRBV19 and TRBJ1-5; 8 bases match TRBD1. This TCR came from a woman aged 40-70 years with stage I lung adenocarcinoma. In DNA, the CDR3 is TGTGCCAGTAGTAATTCAGGGGGCGGGCAGCCCCAGCATTTT. Amino acids: CASSNSGGGQPQHF.